There are many counts of the clone carrying this TCR beta chain. Antigen specificity is unknown. The CDR3 covers 16 residues. Trimming stripped 6 bases from V and 4 bases from J, with 21 bases between. CDR1 is MDHEN and CDR2 is SYDVKM in the germline V gene. These data come from a study of Graves' ophthalmopathy and Graves' hyperthyroidism. Regarding the study as a whole: A model of 13 signatures distinguished ophthalmopathy from stable hyperthyroidism at around 90% sensitivity and roughly 82% specificity. A majority of expanded thyroid clonotypes exceeding 0.001 frequency were likewise present in blood.

TCR beta CDR3 amplification used RNA transcripts. The workflow started with a first-round RT-PCR run with HTBI primers and then moved on to a second-round multiplex PCR. TCRdb re-derived calls from the multiplex PCR reads in MiXCR, one entry per CDR3 protein. The repertoire holds 350,000 or so distinct CDR3 sequences, with 15% to 20% as singletons. The rearrangement joins TRBV28 to TRBJ1-2; D not certain. Sequencing input: peripheral blood. This TCR derives from an adult man with Graves' ophthalmopathy. This chain's CDR3 is CASSHRKYGKGYGYTF. The CDR3 nucleotides are TGTGCCAGCAGCCACCGCAAATACGGGAAAGGCTATGGCTACACCTTC.